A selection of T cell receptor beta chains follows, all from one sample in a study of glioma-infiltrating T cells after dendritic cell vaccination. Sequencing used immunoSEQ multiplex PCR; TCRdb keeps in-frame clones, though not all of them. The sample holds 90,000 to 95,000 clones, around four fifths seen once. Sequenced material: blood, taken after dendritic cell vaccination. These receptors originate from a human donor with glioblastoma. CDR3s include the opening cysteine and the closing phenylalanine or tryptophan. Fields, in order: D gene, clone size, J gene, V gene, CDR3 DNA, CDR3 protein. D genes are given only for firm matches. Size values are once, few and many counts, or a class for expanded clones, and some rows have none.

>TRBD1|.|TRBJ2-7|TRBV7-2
TGTGCCAGCAGTCCCAGGGACAGGTTATACGAGCAGTACTTC
CASSPRDRLYEQYF
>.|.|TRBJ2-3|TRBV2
TGTGCCAGCAGTGTTGCGGGGACAGATACGCAGTATTTT
CASSVAGTDTQYF
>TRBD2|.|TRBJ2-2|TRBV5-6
TGTGCCAGCAGCTTGGGACTAGCGGGGGCCGACCGGGAGCTGTTTTTT
CASSLGLAGADRELFF
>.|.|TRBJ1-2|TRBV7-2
TGTGCCAGCAGCTTACGGGCTAACTATGGCTACACCTTC
CASSLRANYGYTF
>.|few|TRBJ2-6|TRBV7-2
TGTGCCAGCACCCTCGACAGCTCTGGGGCCAACGTCCTGACTTTC
CASTLDSSGANVLTF
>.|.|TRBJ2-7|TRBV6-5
TGTGCCAGCATGACAGCTCCTGGACCCTACGAGCAGTACTTC
CASMTAPGPYEQYF
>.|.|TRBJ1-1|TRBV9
TGTGCCAGCATGAGGGACCGCGGGGGAAACACTGAAGCTTTCTTT
CASMRDRGGNTEAFF
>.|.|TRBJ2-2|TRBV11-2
TGTGCCAGCAGCCAAGAGTACGCGAACACCGGGGAGCTGTTTTTT
CASSQEYANTGELFF
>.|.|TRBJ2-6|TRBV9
TGTGCCAGCAGCGTAGATATTAGGGGGACTGGGGCCAACGTCCTGACTTTC
CASSVDIRGTGANVLTF
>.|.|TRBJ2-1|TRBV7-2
TGTGCCAGCAGCTCCGAACAGCGGAGACAGTTCTTC
CASSSEQRRQFF
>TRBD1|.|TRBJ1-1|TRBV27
TGTGCCAGCAGTCTCCCGACAGGGGAGGGGTACACTGAAGCTTTCTTT
CASSLPTGEGYTEAFF
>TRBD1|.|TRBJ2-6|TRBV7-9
TGTGCCAGCAGCCCACCCTGGGACAGAGTATACTCTGGGGCCAACGTCCTGACTTTC
CASSPPWDRVYSGANVLTF
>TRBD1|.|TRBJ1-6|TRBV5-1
TGCGCCAGCAGCTCACAGGGGGCGAATAATTCACCCCTCCACTTT
CASSSQGANNSPLHF
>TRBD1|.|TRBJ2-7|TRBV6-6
TGTGCCAGCAGTTTGGGCCGGGACAGGGATGACGAGCAGTACTTC
CASSLGRDRDDEQYF
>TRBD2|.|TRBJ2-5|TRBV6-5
TGTGCCAGCAGTTACTCGAGCGGGGGGGCCGGAGAGACCCAGTACTTC
CASSYSSGGAGETQYF
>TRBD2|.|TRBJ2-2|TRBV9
TGTGCCAGCAGCACGGGACTAGCGGGAGGCGCGCTAGGCACCGGGGAGCTGTTTTTT
CASSTGLAGGALGTGELFF
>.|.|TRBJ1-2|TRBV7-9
TGTGCCAGCAGCCCCCGCGGGGGACTCTTCTACACCTTC
CASSPRGGLFYTF
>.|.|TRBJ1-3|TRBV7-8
TGTGCCAGCAGCTTAGAGACAGGCTTCTCTGGAAACACCATATATTTT
CASSLETGFSGNTIYF
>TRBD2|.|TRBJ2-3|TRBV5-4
TGTGCCAGCAGCTTGGTTAGCGGGGGGGCTGTAGATACGCAGTATTTT
CASSLVSGGAVDTQYF
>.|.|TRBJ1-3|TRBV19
TGTGCCAGTACCAATACCGGGACACCCGGAAACACCATATATTTT
CASTNTGTPGNTIYF
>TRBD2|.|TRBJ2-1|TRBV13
TGTGCCAGCAGCTTAGAAGTCCTAGCGGGCCTCAATGAGCAGTTCTTC
CASSLEVLAGLNEQFF
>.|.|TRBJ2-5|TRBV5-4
TGTGCCAGCAGATTTAACCAAGAGACCCAGTACTTC
CASRFNQETQYF
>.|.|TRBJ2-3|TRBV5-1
TGCGCCAGCAATTTAAACACCCGCACAGATACGCAGTATTTT
CASNLNTRTDTQYF
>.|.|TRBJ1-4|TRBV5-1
TGCGCCAGCAGCCCGAGAGCAGGGGAAGACGAAAAACTGTTTTTT
CASSPRAGEDEKLFF
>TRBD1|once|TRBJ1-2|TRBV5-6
TGTGCCAGCAGCTTGAGGCAGGGGGCTTTAGGCTACACCTTC
CASSLRQGALGYTF
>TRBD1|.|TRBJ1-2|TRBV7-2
TGTGCCAGCAGCCCTCGGACAGGGCCTACCTATGGCTACACCTTC
CASSPRTGPTYGYTF
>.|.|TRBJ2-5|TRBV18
TGTGCCAGCTCCCTCTCCTATGAGACCCAGTACTTC
CASSLSYETQYF
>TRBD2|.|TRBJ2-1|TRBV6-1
TGTGCCAGCAGTGAAGCGGGGCATGGCGGGGGGGCGCGCAATGAGCAGTTCTTC
CASSEAGHGGGARNEQFF
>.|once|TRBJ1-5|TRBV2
TGTGCCAGCAGTGTATCTCCCCCAGGGAGCAATCAGCCCCAGCATTTT
CASSVSPPGSNQPQHF
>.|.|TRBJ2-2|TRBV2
TGTGCCAGCAGTGGACAGTCGAACACCGGGGAGCTGTTTTTT
CASSGQSNTGELFF
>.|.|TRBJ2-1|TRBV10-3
TGTGCCATCGAAGGGCAGGGTAAAGAGAAGTCCTACAATGAGCAGTTCTTC
CAIEGQGKEKSYNEQFF
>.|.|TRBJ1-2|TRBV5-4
TGTGCCAGCAGGGACGGACACGGCAACTATGGCTACACCTTC
CASRDGHGNYGYTF
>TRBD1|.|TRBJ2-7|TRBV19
TGTGCCAGTAGTATAGAAGACAGGGCTTACGAGCAGTACTTC
CASSIEDRAYEQYF
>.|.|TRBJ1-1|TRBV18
TGTGCCAGCTCTCGAGGAGGGACTGAAGCTTTCTTT
CASSRGGTEAFF